Following are 5 T cell receptor beta chains from one sample sequenced in a study of Graves' ophthalmopathy and Graves' hyperthyroidism. RNA transcripts were the template, and TCR beta CDR3 regions were amplified from them. The authors performed first-round RT-PCR with HTBI primers and then a second-round multiplex PCR. From the multiplex PCR reads, TCRdb called clonotypes with MiXCR, one entry per CDR3 protein. The table includes roughly 410,000 distinct CDR3 sequences, over 15% detected once. The sample was peripheral blood. These receptors originate from a woman aged 18-29 years with stable Graves' hyperthyroidism.

This clonotype was counted ten times or more. The chain links TRBV6-5 to TRBJ2-7, with D perhaps TRBD1 (5 bases). Trimming cost V 0 bases and J 0 bases, with 6 bases left between them. The CDR3 extends over 14 amino acids. Germline assignment: CDR1 MNHEY and CDR2 SVGAGI. CDR3 nucleotides: TGTGCCAGCAGTTACTCGACAGTCTCCTACGAGCAGTACTTC. Amino acid sequence: CASSYSTVSYEQYF.

For this clonotype: A single base separates this from a much larger clone, so it may be a read error. The limits of the CDR3 on the DNA are not certain, so only TCRdb's listed CDR3 is given. The chain combines TRBV4-1 with TRBJ2-5; the table names TRBD2, a call not compared with the DNA. The CDR3 totals 17 residues, both ends included. Germline V CDR1 and CDR2: MGHRA, YSYEKL. The CDR3 sequence: CASSYWGWGGGAETKYF.

The table lists this clonotype with many counts. V gene TRBV6-2 or TRBV6-3 combines with J gene TRBJ1-6, with unresolved D. Germline lookup yields CDR1 MNHEY and CDR2 SVGEGT. Trimming stripped 6 bases from V and 5 bases from J, with 8 bases between. The CDR3 runs to 13 residues. The chain's CDR3 is CASSVTHNSPLHF. CDR3 nucleotides: TGTGCCAGCAGCGTGACCCATAATTCACCCCTCCACTTT.

This clonotype was counted only a few times. The genes are TRBV5-5 and TRBJ1-1; D possibly corresponds to TRBD1 (5 bases). Germline V gives CDR1 SGHKS, CDR2 YYEKEE (reference sequence). Trimming removed 3 bases at V and 7 bases at J, with 19 bases between. The CDR3 has 15 residues. The CDR3 DNA is TGTGCCAGCAGCTCCCTCCCCCAGACAGTACGTGAAGCTTTCTTT. Its protein is CASSSLPQTVREAFF.

This clonotype was counted ten times or more. V usage is TRBV7-2 and J usage is TRBJ1-1; 7 nucleotides match TRBD1. The CDR3 extends over 13 amino acids. Germline assignment: CDR1 SGHTA and CDR2 FQGNSA. CDR3 protein: CGGPGRGGTEAFF. CDR3 nucleotide sequence: TGTGGAGGACCGGGCAGGGGGGGAACTGAAGCTTTCTTT.